Following are 23 T cell receptor beta chains from one sample sequenced in a study of vaccination and CD4 T cells after COVID-19. CD4+ T cells that had been cultured provided DNA sequenced with the Oncomine TCR Beta short-read assay. A single record per CDR3 protein comes from TCRdb applying MiXCR to the PCR reads. The sample records approximately 20,000 distinct CDR3 sequences, roughly 70% being singletons. Their cognate antigens are unknown. The treatment here: roughly 11-day PBMC culture with coronavirus spike peptide pools or control peptides (ViraFEST assay). Sequenced sample: CD4+ T cells from blood, cultured in vitro. The receptor set was obtained from a human donor who had recovered from COVID-19.

This sequence joins TRBV30 and TRBJ2-1; TRBD2 aligns across 7 bases. V shed 0 bases and J 5 bases; nucleotides not matched to a gene: 10. CDR1 GTSNPN and CDR2 SVGIG come from the germline V gene (reference sequence). CDR3 length equals 16 residues. The CDR3 bases are TGTGCCTGGAGTGTATCGTTCGGACTAGGGGACAATGAGCAGTTCTTC. This sequence encodes CAWSVSFGLGDNEQFF.

This clonotype was seen just once. The chain uses TRBV30 and TRBJ2-5; a possible D gene is TRBD1 (6 bases). This CDR3 region has 14 residues. With 1 base removed from V and 2 bases from J, the gap between germline ends came to 11 bases. Germline-derived CDR1 and CDR2 are GTSNPN and SVGIG (reference sequence). In DNA form, the CDR3 reads TGTGCCTGGAGTGGAGGGGGTAAACAAGAGACCCAGTACTTC. Amino acid sequence: CAWSGGGKQETQYF.

Only one count was recorded for this clonotype. One end of the junction varies from germline; a read error may be responsible. The chain couples TRBV6-2 or TRBV6-3 to TRBJ2-1; D might be TRBD1 or TRBD2, each matching 7 bases. Per the germline V gene, CDR1 is MNHEY and CDR2 is SVGEGT. The CDR3 runs to 16 residues. The CDR3 sequence is CASTRGGTASYNGQFF. The DNA of the CDR3 is TGTGCCAGCACCAGGGGGGGGACAGCATCCTACAATGGGCAGTTCTTC.

CDR3 sequence: CASSLGGGEKLFF. CDR3 nucleotide sequence: TGTGCCAGCAGCTTAGGTGGAGGGGAAAAACTGTTTTTT. The chain has TRBV7-9 and TRBJ1-4; the D is unclear. The CDR3 length is 13 residues. V was trimmed by 1 base and J by 8 bases, leaving 8 bases between them. Looked up from germline, CDR1 is SEHNR and CDR2 is FQNEAQ (reference sequence).

The V call is TRBV6-9, the J call TRBJ1-5; TRBD1 is a possible D gene (5 bases). Germline CDR1 reads MNHGY; CDR2 reads SVAAGI. This CDR3 is built from 15 residues. V lost 5 bases, J lost 1 base, and 12 bases lay in between. CDR3 residues: CASSPGGSSNQPQHF. As DNA, the CDR3 is TGTGCCAGCAGTCCCGGGGGGTCGAGCAATCAGCCCCAGCATTTT.

This sequence joins TRBV27 and TRBJ1-1, with 9 bases that match TRBD1. CDR3 length equals 16 residues. V dropped 6 bases and J dropped 5; count of bases not matched to a gene: 13. Germline CDR1 reads MNHEY; CDR2 reads SMNVEV (reference sequence). The DNA for the CDR3 is TGTGCCAGCAGCCGTATCCAGGGACAGGGATGGACTGAAGCTTTCTTT. Residues: CASSRIQGQGWTEAFF.

This clonotype was seen only a few times. The chain couples TRBV12-3 or TRBV12-4 to TRBJ1-2; D is unresolved. The V end was cut by 7 bases, the J end by 8 bases, with 17 bases between. CDR3 length: 13 amino acids. In DNA, the CDR3 is TGTGCCAGCACTTACGCTGCCCCCCAGGGCTACACCTTC. Translating it yields CASTYAAPQGYTF.

This chain uses TRBV5-1 with TRBJ2-2; 9 bases agree with TRBD1. Per germline, CDR1 SGHRS and CDR2 YFSETQ. V shed 6 bases, J shed 0 bases, and the junction held 3 bases outside the gene matches. The CDR3 is made up of 15 amino acids. The CDR3 spells CASKRTGANTGELFF. CDR3 nucleotide sequence: TGCGCCAGCAAACGGACAGGGGCGAACACCGGGGAGCTGTTTTTT.

The chain couples TRBV10-2 to TRBJ2-1; 10 nucleotides match TRBD1. The CDR3 length is 16 residues. Losses at the gene ends were 6 bases for V and 7 bases for J; bases not matched to a gene: 12. Germline values: CDR1 WSHSY, CDR2 SAAADI. This CDR3 is CASRQAGTGVGNEQFF. CDR3 nucleotides: TGCGCCAGCAGACAAGCCGGGACAGGGGTAGGGAATGAGCAGTTCTTC.

The CDR3 reads CASSPGTESYEQYF. The CDR3 DNA reads as TGTGCCAGCAGCCCAGGGACAGAGTCCTACGAGCAGTACTTC. This chain links TRBV7-7 with TRBJ2-7, with 7 positions matching TRBD1. In germline, CDR1 is SSHAT, CDR2 FNYEAQ (reference sequence). The CDR3 has 14 amino acids. V shed 5 bases, J shed 1 base, and the junction held 5 bases outside the gene matches.

This chain links TRBV20-1 with TRBJ2-1; 10 positions match TRBD2. With V trimmed by 0 bases and J by 4 bases, 6 bases remained unmatched. The CDR3 covers 16 residues. Germline V lookup: CDR1 DFQATT, CDR2 SNEGSKA (reference sequence). CDR3 amino acids: CSARDSASGRYNEQFF. CDR3 bases: TGCAGTGCTAGAGATTCCGCTAGCGGGAGATACAATGAGCAGTTCTTC.

The V call is TRBV24-1, the J call TRBJ2-5; the match to TRBD2 covers 7 bases. The germline V gene encodes CDR1 KGHDR and CDR2 SFDVKD. The CDR3 has 15 amino acids. V shed 4 bases and J 2 bases; nucleotides not matched to a gene: 6. CDR3 loop: CATSDPSGVQETQYF. The CDR3 DNA is TGTGCCACCAGTGACCCAAGCGGGGTACAAGAGACCCAGTACTTC.

This clonotype was counted a few times. The rearrangement joins TRBV27 to TRBJ1-6; D unresolved. CDR1 is MNHEY, CDR2 SMNVEV, per germline (reference sequence). V was pared by 5 bases and J by 14 bases, with 16 bases between. The CDR3 length is 13 residues. The CDR3 nucleotides are TGTGCCAGCAGTCCCCCTAGTCACGACGCCCTCCACTTT. Its translation: CASSPPSHDALHF.

This clonotype is labeled large. The chain couples TRBV24-1 to TRBJ2-2; D gene uncertain. The germline gives CDR1 KGHDR, CDR2 SFDVKD. This CDR3 has 14 amino acids. With 9 bases removed from V and 4 bases from J, the gap between germline ends came to 14 bases. CDR3 in DNA: TGTGCCACCGAACCGACCTACCCCACCGGGGAGCTGTTTTTT. This codes for CATEPTYPTGELFF.

The rearrangement uses TRBV10-3 and TRBJ2-3; 11 bases are a match to TRBD2. Germline CDR1 ENHRY, CDR2 SYGVKD. With V trimmed by 4 bases and J by 3 bases, 3 bases remained unmatched. The CDR3 is 15 amino acids. DNA for the CDR3: TGTGCCATCAGTGTTAGCGGGAGGGCGACAGATACGCAGTATTTT. Residues: CAISVSGRATDTQYF.

The sample holds one count of this clonotype. The genes are TRBV7-2 and TRBJ2-1; 13 bases align to TRBD2. Germline V gene sequence: CDR1 SGHTA, CDR2 FQGNSA. CDR3 length: 16 amino acids. Germline trimming cut 4 bases from V and 16 bases from J; bases unmatched to any gene: 16. The CDR3 loop is CASSSPGTSGALIPFF. The CDR3 bases are TGTGCCAGCAGCTCCCCTGGGACTAGCGGGGCCCTAATACCCTTCTTC.

The chain uses TRBV7-2 and TRBJ2-4; D not certain. Trimming removed 6 bases at V and 0 bases at J, with 9 bases between. Germline-derived CDR1 and CDR2 are SGHTA and FQGNSA. The CDR3 is 14 residues long. The CDR3 loop reads CASSLTLAKNIQYF. In DNA, the CDR3 is TGTGCCAGCAGTCTTACTCTAGCCAAAAACATTCAGTACTTC.

V and J are TRBV7-2 and TRBJ1-6, with TRBD1 as a possible D gene (6 bases). The germline V gene encodes CDR1 SGHTA and CDR2 FQGNSA. The ends were cut back, 4 bases at V and 7 bases at J, with 14 bases in the middle. The CDR3 extends over 15 amino acids. The CDR3 DNA reads as TGTGCCAGCAGCTCACTCGGGGGGCTAAATTCACCCCTCCACTTT. Amino acids: CASSSLGGLNSPLHF. The variable domain in full, completed from reference TRBV7-2 and TRBJ1-6, reads GAGVSQSPSNKVTEKGKDVELRCDPISGHTALYWYRQSLGQGLEFLIYFQGNSAPDKSGLPSDRFSAERTGGSVSTLTIQRTQQEDSAVYLCASSSLGGLNSPLHFGNGTRLTVT.

This clonotype occurred a few times. The V call is TRBV28, the J call TRBJ1-2; D gene ambiguous. The CDR3 length is 12 residues. The V gene's germline CDR1 is MDHEN and CDR2 SYDVKM. V was shortened by 2 bases and J by 8 bases, with 9 bases between the two germline ends. CDR3 residues: CASSLGVSGYTF. In nucleotides, the CDR3 is TGTGCCAGCAGTTTAGGGGTTAGCGGCTACACCTTC.

The J gene is TRBJ1-2, the V gene TRBV20-1; 8 positions agree with TRBD1. CDR3 length: 14 amino acids. Losses at the gene ends were 5 bases for V and 0 bases for J; bases not matched to a gene: 5. CDR1 and CDR2 from the germline V gene are DFQATT and SNEGSKA (reference sequence). CDR3 residues: CSALQGAANYGYTF. CDR3 sequence (DNA): TGCAGTGCTCTTCAGGGGGCGGCTAACTATGGCTACACCTTC.

This chain connects TRBV6-5 to TRBJ2-7; a possible D gene is TRBD1 (5 bases). The ends were cut back, 0 bases at V and 4 bases at J, with 13 bases in the middle. The CDR3 totals 15 residues. The V gene's germline CDR1 is MNHEY and CDR2 SVGAGI. CDR3 protein: CASSYSKGLVYEQYF. The CDR3 nucleotides are TGTGCCAGCAGTTACTCGAAGGGGTTGGTTTACGAGCAGTACTTC.

This sequence joins TRBV20-1 and TRBJ2-5; D is unclear. The CDR3 spans 15 residues. Germline V gives CDR1 DFQATT, CDR2 SNEGSKA (reference sequence). Trimming left V 3 bases short and J 6 bases short, with 20 bases between. The CDR3 protein is CSASSGPGRGKTQYF. In nucleotides, the CDR3 is TGCAGTGCTAGTTCGGGTCCAGGACGTGGGAAGACCCAGTACTTC.

The CDR3 DNA reads as TGTGCCAGCAGGCATACCACGGGACAGGTCAATCAGCCCCAGCATTTT. Its protein product is CASRHTTGQVNQPQHF. V and J are TRBV28 and TRBJ1-5; 8 bases are a match to TRBD1. V gave up 6 bases and J gave up 3 bases; unmatched junction bases: 10. The germline gives CDR1 MDHEN, CDR2 SYDVKM. The length of the CDR3 is 16 residues.